This T cell receptor (beta chain) was captured in a study of shared clonotypes between healthy human individuals. Study findings and constraints: Sampling was confined to blood; repertoires within tissues likely differ.

Naive-designated CD8 cells lacked CD45RO, were positively enriched for CCR7, and omitted terminally differentiated effector memory CD45RA+ cells. Donors included only healthy HIV-negative adults lacking recent acute infections or vaccinations. Points on this clone: Its antigen remains unidentified.

In the original processing: Filtering was not the same, since immunoSEQ gave junction-only sequences without quality scores. Using immunoSEQ multiplex PCR, the repertoire was profiled, and TCRdb retains in-frame clones only, with some absent. V and J calls and clone size come straight from that table; D and trimming were deduced from the DNA. The sample records roughly 2,000,000 clones, 93% being singletons. This sequence originates from a man between 18 and 35 years old in good health. Some clones in this sample may be carry-over from other donors' samples. The source material was naive CD8+ T cells from PBMCs.

The CDR3 bases are TGTGCCATCAGTGATTTCGGACAGCGGGAGCAGTACTTC. This sequence encodes CAISDFGQREQYF. The chain couples TRBV10-3 to TRBJ2-7; TRBD1 is a possible D gene (6 bases). The CDR3 covers 13 residues. Trimming stripped 3 bases from V and 7 bases from J, with 13 bases between. Germline CDR1 is ENHRY and CDR2 is SYGVKD.